One and the same sample provided the 21 T cell receptor beta chains below, sequenced in a study of control samples from healthy donors and cancer patients. The method was immunoSEQ multiplex PCR; TCRdb's version includes in-frame clones alone and lacks a portion of them. The repertoire holds approximately 150,000 clones, roughly 88% seen once, with about 1.8% in the top ten. The specimen sequenced was blood. The receptors originated from a man younger than 30 in good health.

This chain connects TRBV18 to TRBJ1-1; no firm D call. V lost 2 bases to trimming and J lost 0 bases, with 10 bases between them. Germline V lookup: CDR1 KGHSH, CDR2 LQKENI. The CDR3 length is 15 residues. For the CDR3, the DNA is TGTGCCAGCTCACCAAGCCCCGGGATGAACACTGAAGCTTTCTTT. Translated, it gives CASSPSPGMNTEAFF.

V and J are TRBV27 and TRBJ1-4, with D possibly being TRBD1 (6 bases). Germline assignment: CDR1 MNHEY and CDR2 SMNVEV (reference sequence). The CDR3 totals 13 residues. V was clipped by 5 bases and J by 5 bases, with 9 bases between them. The CDR3 DNA follows: TGTGCCAGCAGTCTACAGGGAAATGAAAAACTGTTTTTT. It yields the protein CASSLQGNEKLFF.

The chain employs TRBV6-2 or TRBV6-3 and TRBJ1-2; the match to TRBD1 covers 8 bases. Germline V gene data show CDR1 as MNHEY and CDR2 as SVGEGT. V lost 6 bases, J lost 5 bases, and 17 bases stayed unmatched. The CDR3 totals 17 residues. CDR3 in amino acids: CASSQLYRDRNNYGYTF. CDR3 coding DNA: TGTGCCAGCAGCCAACTTTACCGGGACAGGAATAATTATGGCTACACCTTC.

A remark on this clone: In the same sample, other DNA sequences code for this CDR3. V usage is TRBV9 and J usage is TRBJ2-1, with 7 bases fitting TRBD2. The CDR3 runs to 15 residues. Per germline, CDR1 SGDLS and CDR2 YYNGEE. V lost 3 bases and J lost 1; bases outside the gene matches: 4. Here the CDR3 DNA reads TGTGCCAGCAGCGCCGGAGCGGGGTCCTACAATGAGCAGTTCTTC. It yields the protein CASSAGAGSYNEQFF.

The chain employs TRBV30 and TRBJ2-7; D remains ambiguous. The germline gives CDR1 GTSNPN, CDR2 SVGIG (reference sequence). This CDR3 has 13 residues. V shed 0 bases and J shed 6 bases, with 12 bases lying between them. This chain's CDR3 is CAWSVGPRSEQYF. For the CDR3, the DNA is TGTGCCTGGAGTGTAGGGCCGCGGAGCGAGCAGTACTTC.

This rearrangement joins TRBV9 to TRBJ1-6; D ambiguous. Trimming pared 4 bases from V and 7 bases from J, leaving 6 bases between. CDR1 is SGDLS, CDR2 YYNGEE, per germline. The CDR3 length is 12 residues. The CDR3 nucleotides read TGTGCCAGCAGCAGAAACAATTCACCCCTCCACTTT. It codes for CASSRNNSPLHF. Complete variable domain (other parts from reference TRBV9 and TRBJ1-6): DSGVTQTPKHLITATGQRVTLRCSPRSGDLSVYWYQQSLDQGLQFLIQYYNGEERAKGNILERFSAQQFPDLHSELNLSSLELGDSALYFCASSRNNSPLHFGNGTRLTVT.

This CDR3 is CASSRPRTGELFF. In DNA, the CDR3 is TGTGCCAGCAGCCGCCCCCGCACCGGGGAGCTGTTTTTT. V usage is TRBV7-9 and J usage is TRBJ2-2; D is uncertain. CDR1 and CDR2 from the germline V gene are SEHNR and FQNEAQ (reference sequence). The CDR3 is made up of 13 amino acids. V was shortened by 5 bases and J by 4 bases, with 8 bases between the two germline ends.

The rearrangement uses TRBV19 and TRBJ2-7; perhaps TRBD2 as D (5 bases). The CDR3 covers 15 residues. Trimming removed 1 base from V and 2 bases from J, with 12 bases in between. Per the germline V gene, CDR1 is LNHDA and CDR2 is SQIVND (reference sequence). CDR3 in DNA: TGTGCCAGTAGTATAGCTGAGGGTGGCCCCTACGAGCAGTACTTC. Translation: CASSIAEGGPYEQYF.

This clone appeared once. This chain's CDR3 is CASSEGGARTDTQYF. For the CDR3, the DNA is TGTGCCAGCAGCGAAGGGGGGGCCCGCACAGATACGCAGTATTTT. The chain combines TRBV7-8 with TRBJ2-3, with D tentatively TRBD2 (7 bases). CDR3 length: 15 residues. Germline-derived CDR1 and CDR2 are SGHVS and FQNEAQ. Trimming shortened V by 5 bases and J by 1 base, and 13 bases separated the two germline ends.

The chain has TRBV9 and TRBJ1-1; perhaps TRBD1 as D (5 bases). Germline loops: CDR1 SGDLS, CDR2 YYNGEE. Trimming left V 2 bases short and J 0 bases short, with 17 bases between. The CDR3 spans 17 residues. The CDR3 DNA follows: TGTGCCAGCAGCGTCGGCCGGGACCGCCCAGTGAACACTGAAGCTTTCTTT. Its protein product is CASSVGRDRPVNTEAFF.

This sequence joins TRBV7-8 and TRBJ2-7, with 9 nucleotides matching TRBD2. CDR3 length: 17 residues. J gave up 5 bases and V 5 bases, and 16 bases lay outside the gene matches. The V gene's germline CDR1 is SGHVS and CDR2 FQNEAQ. The CDR3 loop is CASSRGLAGTLPDEQYF. CDR3 DNA sequence: TGTGCCAGCAGCCGAGGGCTAGCGGGGACCCTACCTGACGAGCAGTACTTC. The variable domain in full, with the rest retrieved from reference TRBV7-8 and TRBJ2-7, is GAGVSQSPRYKVAKRGQDVALRCDPISGHVSLFWYQQALGQGPEFLTYFQNEAQLDKSGLPSDRFFAERPEGSVSTLKIQRTQQEDSAVYLCASSRGLAGTLPDEQYFGPGTRLTVT.

CDR3 amino acids: CASRGTGELFF. The DNA of the CDR3 is TGTGCCAGCAGGGGCACCGGGGAGCTGTTTTTT. This chain links TRBV19 with TRBJ2-2; tentatively, D is TRBD1 (6 bases). The V and J ends lost 9 bases and 4 bases respectively, with 6 bases between them. The CDR3 has 11 amino acids. Germline CDR1 is LNHDA and CDR2 is SQIVND (reference sequence).

The genes are TRBV27 and TRBJ2-4; D uncertain. V was pared by 0 bases and J by 1 base, with 1 base between. The CDR3 has 13 amino acids. Germline-derived CDR1 and CDR2 are MNHEY and SMNVEV (reference sequence). The CDR3 is CASSLSAKNIQYF. The CDR3 DNA reads TGTGCCAGCAGTTTATCGGCCAAAAACATTCAGTACTTC.

The V call is TRBV3-1 (or the pseudogene TRBV3-2), the J call TRBJ1-5; D not certain. Germline V gene lookup returns CDR1 LGHDT and CDR2 YNNKEL (reference sequence). Trimming took off 1 base at V and 5 bases at J, with 6 bases between the two ends. The CDR3 has 13 amino acids. The CDR3 region is CASSQVRDQPQHF. Written as DNA, the CDR3 is TGTGCCAGCAGCCAAGTTCGTGATCAGCCCCAGCATTTT.

The chain employs TRBV7-2 and TRBJ1-3; 7 positions agree with TRBD1. The CDR3 spans 18 residues. V lost 3 bases, J lost 0 bases, and 11 bases stayed unmatched. The germline V gene encodes CDR1 SGHTA and CDR2 FQGNSA. The CDR3 loop reads CASSFRQGSLISGNTIYF. The CDR3 DNA reads as TGTGCCAGCAGCTTCAGACAGGGATCCCTTATCTCTGGAAACACCATATATTTT.

This clone has only one observation. This sequence joins TRBV4-2 and TRBJ1-6; maybe TRBD1 (5 bases). The ends were cut back, 3 bases at V and 5 bases at J, with 14 bases in the middle. CDR3 length: 16 amino acids. Germline-derived CDR1 and CDR2 are LGHNA and YNFKEQ. As DNA, the CDR3 is TGTGCCAGCAGCCACCGATCGGGGACTAATAATTCACCCCTCCACTTT. Protein sequence: CASSHRSGTNNSPLHF.

The J gene is TRBJ1-5, the V gene TRBV19, with 7 nucleotides matching TRBD1. Germline trimming cut 2 bases from V and 1 base from J; bases unmatched to any gene: 2. CDR1 and CDR2 from the germline V gene are LNHDA and SQIVND (reference sequence). This CDR3 has 15 residues. CDR3 sequence (DNA): TGTGCCAGTAGTATACGGGACAGAAGCAATCAGCCCCAGCATTTT. Amino acid sequence: CASSIRDRSNQPQHF.

The V call is TRBV30, the J call TRBJ1-6, with D unresolved. The germline gives CDR1 GTSNPN, CDR2 SVGIG (reference sequence). This CDR3 is 13 amino acids long. V lost 7 bases to trimming and J lost 9 bases, with 16 bases between them. This CDR3 reads CASRRQFASPLHF. The CDR3 DNA follows: TGTGCCTCCCGGCGGCAGTTCGCTTCACCCCTCCACTTT.

This clone was seen just once. The V call is TRBV7-3, the J call TRBJ1-1; no firm D call. The germline V gene encodes CDR1 SGHTA and CDR2 FQGTGA. This CDR3 contains 14 residues. Trimming pared 1 base from V and 1 base from J, leaving 7 bases between. The CDR3, as DNA: TGTGCCAGCAGCTTAAACGGGAAGAACACTGAAGCTTTCTTT. Residues: CASSLNGKNTEAFF.

The chain employs TRBV6-2 or TRBV6-3 and TRBJ2-2; possibly TRBD2 for D (5 bases). Per the germline V gene, CDR1 is MNHEY and CDR2 is SVGEGT. Trimming cost V 0 bases and J 5 bases, with 10 bases left between them. The CDR3 loop spans 15 amino acids. DNA of the CDR3: TGTGCCAGCAGTTACTCGGGATCGGGAACCGGGGAGCTGTTTTTT. This sequence encodes CASSYSGSGTGELFF.

The chain combines TRBV27 with TRBJ2-1, with 8 positions matching TRBD1. The V gene end was trimmed by 3 bases and the J gene end by 7 bases; junction bases not matched to a gene: 2. Germline CDR1 is MNHEY and CDR2 is SMNVEV (reference sequence). This CDR3 is 13 amino acids long. The CDR3 DNA sequence: TGTGCCAGCAGTTTGGACAGGGTTAATGAGCAGTTCTTC. Encoded protein: CASSLDRVNEQFF.